This T cell receptor beta chain was retrieved from a study of cytomegalovirus exposure and HLA in healthy donors. The study's findings and limits: In most subjects, TCR beta sequences reportedly gave accurate predictions of HLA-A and HLA-B alleles. Later analysis demonstrated an association between a missense DCLRE1C variant and TCR beta V- and J-gene trimming.

This clone was counted a few times. The antigen is not known. The germline gives CDR1 MNHEY, CDR2 SVGAGI. The V gene lost 6 bases and the J gene lost 11 bases, with 16 bases spanning the gap. The CDR3 is made up of 12 amino acids. The primer mix had 60 Vbeta and 13 Jbeta primers. Data came from immunoSEQ multiplex PCR; TCRdb stores just in-frame clones and leaves some out. The data show just under 95,000 clones, with around 74% seen just once and 6.5% to 8% held by the top ten. The gene calls are TRBV6-5 and TRBJ1-1; D possibly corresponds to TRBD1 (6 bases). Sequencing input: PBMCs. The TCR sequence derives from a man aged 45-60 years in good health and CMV-seropositive. Here the CDR3 reads CASREEQGCAFF. The DNA of the CDR3 is TGTGCCAGCAGGGAAGAACAGGGATGCGCTTTCTTT.